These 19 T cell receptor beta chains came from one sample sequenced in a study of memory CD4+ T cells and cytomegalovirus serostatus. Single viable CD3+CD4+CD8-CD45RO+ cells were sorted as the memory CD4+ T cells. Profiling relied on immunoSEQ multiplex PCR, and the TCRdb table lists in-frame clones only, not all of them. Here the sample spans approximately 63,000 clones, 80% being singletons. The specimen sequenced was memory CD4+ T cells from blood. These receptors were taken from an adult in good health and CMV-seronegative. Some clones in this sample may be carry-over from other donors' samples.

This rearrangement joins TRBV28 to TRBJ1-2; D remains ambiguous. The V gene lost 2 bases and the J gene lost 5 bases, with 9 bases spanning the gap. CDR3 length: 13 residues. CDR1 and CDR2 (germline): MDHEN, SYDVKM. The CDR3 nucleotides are TGTGCCAGCAGTTTACAGGCCTTATATGGCTACACCTTC. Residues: CASSLQALYGYTF.

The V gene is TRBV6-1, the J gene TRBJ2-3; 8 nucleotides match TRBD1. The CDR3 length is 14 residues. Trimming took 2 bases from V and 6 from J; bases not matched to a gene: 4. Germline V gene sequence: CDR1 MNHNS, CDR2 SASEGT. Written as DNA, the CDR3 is TGTGCCAGCAGTGAACAGGGGGCCAGGGATACGCAGTATTTT. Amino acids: CASSEQGARDTQYF.

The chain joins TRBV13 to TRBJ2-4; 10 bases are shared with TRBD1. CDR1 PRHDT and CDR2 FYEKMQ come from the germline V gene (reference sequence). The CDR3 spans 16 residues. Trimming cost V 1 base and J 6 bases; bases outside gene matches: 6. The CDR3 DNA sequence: TGTGCCAGCAGCTTAGATTCCGGGACAGGGGCAAACATTCAGTACTTC. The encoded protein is CASSLDSGTGANIQYF.

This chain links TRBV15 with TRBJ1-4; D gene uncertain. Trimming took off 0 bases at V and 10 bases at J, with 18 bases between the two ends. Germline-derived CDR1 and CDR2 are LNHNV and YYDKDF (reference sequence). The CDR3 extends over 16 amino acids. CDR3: CATSRDRAEGSVKLFF. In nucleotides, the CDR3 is TGTGCCACCAGCAGAGATCGGGCGGAGGGATCAGTAAAACTGTTTTTT.

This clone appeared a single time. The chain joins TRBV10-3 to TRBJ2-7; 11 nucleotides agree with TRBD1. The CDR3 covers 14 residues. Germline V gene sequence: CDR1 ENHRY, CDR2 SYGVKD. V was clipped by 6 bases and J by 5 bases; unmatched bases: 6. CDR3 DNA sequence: TGTGCCATCAGGGACAGGGGGCTGGGGAACGAGCAGTACTTC. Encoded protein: CAIRDRGLGNEQYF.

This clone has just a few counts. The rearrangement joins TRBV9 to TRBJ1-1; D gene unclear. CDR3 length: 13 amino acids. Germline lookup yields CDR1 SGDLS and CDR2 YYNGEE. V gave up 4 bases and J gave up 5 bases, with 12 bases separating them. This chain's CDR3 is CASSHSWGTEAFF. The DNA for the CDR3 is TGTGCCAGCAGCCACTCCTGGGGAACTGAAGCTTTCTTT. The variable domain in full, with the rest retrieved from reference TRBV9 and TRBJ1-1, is DSGVTQTPKHLITATGQRVTLRCSPRSGDLSVYWYQQSLDQGLQFLIQYYNGEERAKGNILERFSAQQFPDLHSELNLSSLELGDSALYFCASSHSWGTEAFFGQGTRLTVV.

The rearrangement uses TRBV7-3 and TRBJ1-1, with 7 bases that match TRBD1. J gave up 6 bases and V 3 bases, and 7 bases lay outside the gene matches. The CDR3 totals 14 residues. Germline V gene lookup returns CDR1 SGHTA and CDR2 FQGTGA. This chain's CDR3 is CASSFRGAGSEAFF. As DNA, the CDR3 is TGTGCCAGCAGCTTCAGGGGGGCGGGGTCTGAAGCTTTCTTT. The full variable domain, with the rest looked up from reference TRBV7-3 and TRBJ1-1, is GAGVSQTPSNKVTEKGKYVELRCDPISGHTALYWYRQSLGQGPEFLIYFQGTGAADDSGLPNDRFFAVRPEGSVSTLKIQRTERGDSAVYLCASSFRGAGSEAFFGQGTRLTVV.

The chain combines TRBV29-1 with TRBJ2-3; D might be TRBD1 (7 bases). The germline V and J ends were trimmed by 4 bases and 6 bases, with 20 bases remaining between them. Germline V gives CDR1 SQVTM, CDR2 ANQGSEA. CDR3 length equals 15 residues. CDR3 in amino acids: CSVALQGRTWDTQYF. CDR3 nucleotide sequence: TGCAGCGTTGCTTTACAGGGGAGGACGTGGGATACGCAGTATTTT.

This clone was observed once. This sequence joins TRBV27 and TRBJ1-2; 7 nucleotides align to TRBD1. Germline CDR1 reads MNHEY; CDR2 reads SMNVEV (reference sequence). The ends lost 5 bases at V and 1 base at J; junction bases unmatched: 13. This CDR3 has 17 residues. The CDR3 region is CASSPDPGQLHNYGYTF. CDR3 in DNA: TGTGCCAGCAGTCCAGACCCGGGACAGCTTCATAACTATGGCTACACCTTC.

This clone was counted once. CDR3 nucleotides: TGTGCCAGCAGTTTAGGGCCAGGGGTCTACAATGAGCAGTTCTTC. Residues: CASSLGPGVYNEQFF. The chain couples TRBV2 to TRBJ2-1; a possible D gene is TRBD1 (6 bases). Germline-derived CDR1 and CDR2 are SNHLY and FYNNEI. V dropped 5 bases and J dropped 3 bases, with 14 bases sitting between them. This CDR3 has 15 amino acids.

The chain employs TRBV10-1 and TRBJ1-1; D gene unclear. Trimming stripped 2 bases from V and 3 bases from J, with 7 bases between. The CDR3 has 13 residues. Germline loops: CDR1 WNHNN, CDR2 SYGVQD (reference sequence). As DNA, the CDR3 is TGCGCCAGCAGTGAGGCCGTTTACACTGAAGCTTTCTTT. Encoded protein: CASSEAVYTEAFF.

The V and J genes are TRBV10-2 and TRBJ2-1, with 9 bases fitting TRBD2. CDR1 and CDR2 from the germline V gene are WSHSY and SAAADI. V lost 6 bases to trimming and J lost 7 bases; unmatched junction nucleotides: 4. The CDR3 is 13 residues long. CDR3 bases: TGCGCCAGCAGGCTAGCGGGAACTAATGAGCAGTTCTTC. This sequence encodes CASRLAGTNEQFF.

The CDR3 protein is CATSRDQLRSTDTQYF. The CDR3 DNA reads as TGTGCCACCAGCAGAGATCAGCTGAGAAGCACAGATACGCAGTATTTT. This rearrangement joins TRBV15 to TRBJ2-3, with D unclear. Germline-derived CDR1 and CDR2 are LNHNV and YYDKDF (reference sequence). CDR3 length: 16 residues. Trimming left V 0 bases short and J 0 bases short, with 10 bases between.

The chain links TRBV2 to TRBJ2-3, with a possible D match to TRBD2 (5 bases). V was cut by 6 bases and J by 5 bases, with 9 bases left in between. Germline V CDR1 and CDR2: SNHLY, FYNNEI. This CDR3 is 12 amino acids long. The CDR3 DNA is TGTGCCAGCAGCCCCGGACTAGATACGCAGTATTTT. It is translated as CASSPGLDTQYF.

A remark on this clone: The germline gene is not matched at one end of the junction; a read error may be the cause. CDR3 sequence reads: CSASLNGQFF. The CDR3 nucleotides are TGCAGTGCTTCCCTAAATGGGCAGTTCTTC. The rearrangement links TRBV20-1 to TRBJ2-1; D unclear. The CDR3 spans 10 residues. Germline-derived CDR1 and CDR2 are DFQATT and SNEGSKA (reference sequence).

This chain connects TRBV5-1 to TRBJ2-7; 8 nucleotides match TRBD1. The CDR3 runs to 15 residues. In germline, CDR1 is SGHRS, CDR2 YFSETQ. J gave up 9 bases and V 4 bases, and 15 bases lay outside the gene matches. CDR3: CASSVSGTGMSRQYF. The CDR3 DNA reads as TGCGCCAGCAGCGTATCCGGGACAGGAATGTCGCGGCAGTACTTC.

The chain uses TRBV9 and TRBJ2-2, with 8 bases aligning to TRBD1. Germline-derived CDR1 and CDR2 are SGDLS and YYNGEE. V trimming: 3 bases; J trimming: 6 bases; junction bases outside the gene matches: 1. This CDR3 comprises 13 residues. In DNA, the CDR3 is TGTGCCAGCAGCGCACAGGGGGCCGGGGAGCTGTTTTTT. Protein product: CASSAQGAGELFF.

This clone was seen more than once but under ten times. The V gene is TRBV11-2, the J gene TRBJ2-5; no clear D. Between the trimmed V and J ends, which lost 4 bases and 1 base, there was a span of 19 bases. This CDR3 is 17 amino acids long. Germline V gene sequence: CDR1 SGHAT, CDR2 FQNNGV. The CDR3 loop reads CASSYTRRPGVQETQYF. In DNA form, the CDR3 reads TGTGCCAGCAGCTACACCAGGCGGCCGGGTGTCCAAGAGACCCAGTACTTC. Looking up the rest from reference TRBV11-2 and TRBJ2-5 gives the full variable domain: EAGVAQSPRYKIIEKRQSVAFWCNPISGHATLYWYQQILGQGPKLLIQFQNNGVVDDSQLPKDRFSAERLKGVDSTLKIQPAKLEDSAVYLCASSYTRRPGVQETQYFGPGTRLLVL.

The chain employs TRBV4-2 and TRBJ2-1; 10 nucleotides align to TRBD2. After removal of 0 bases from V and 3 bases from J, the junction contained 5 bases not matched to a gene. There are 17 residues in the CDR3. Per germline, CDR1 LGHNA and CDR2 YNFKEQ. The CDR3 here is CASSQEPWTSGYNEQFF. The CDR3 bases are TGTGCCAGCAGCCAAGAACCTTGGACTAGCGGCTACAATGAGCAGTTCTTC.